One sample yielded the 5 T cell receptor beta chains listed below, sequenced in a study of shared clonotypes between healthy human individuals. Assay used: immunoSEQ multiplex PCR; TCRdb lists only in-frame clones, some missing. Among approximately 620,000 clones listed, 95% to 98% were seen once. Material for sequencing was naive CD4+ T cells sorted from blood. Subset described: CD45RA+ positively selected. The receptors come from a woman under 40 in good health.

V is TRBV11-2 and J is TRBJ2-7, with 9 bases that match TRBD1. CDR3 size: 15 residues. Germline CDR1 reads SGHAT; CDR2 reads FQNNGV. V lost 1 base to trimming and J lost 6 bases; unmatched junction nucleotides: 7. DNA of the CDR3: TGTGCCAGCAGCTTAGTGGGACAGGGTATTTCCGAGCAGTACTTC. It is translated as CASSLVGQGISEQYF.

This chain links TRBV5-1 with TRBJ1-5, with 7 bases matching TRBD1. This CDR3 has 14 amino acids. The ends lost 0 bases at V and 6 bases at J; junction bases unmatched: 3. Germline assignment: CDR1 SGHRS and CDR2 YFSETQ. CDR3 nucleotide sequence: TGCGCCAGCAGCTTGGGGGCAGGGGGTCAGCCCCAGCATTTT. It codes for CASSLGAGGQPQHF.

The chain uses TRBV9 and TRBJ2-2, with a weak D call TRBD2 (5 bases). Trimming removed 0 bases at V and 1 base at J, with 10 bases between. The CDR3 contains 16 residues. Germline V CDR1 and CDR2: SGDLS, YYNGEE. CDR3 coding DNA: TGTGCCAGCAGCGTAGTAGGAGCGGTGAACACCGGGGAGCTGTTTTTT. This translates into CASSVVGAVNTGELFF.

The genes are TRBV6-1 and TRBJ2-5; D is perhaps TRBD1 (6 bases). V lost 5 bases and J 5 bases, leaving 6 bases between the germline ends. This CDR3 is built from 11 residues. The germline V gene encodes CDR1 MNHNS and CDR2 SASEGT. CDR3 nucleotides: TGTGCCAGCAGTCAGGGGGAGACCCAGTACTTC. This sequence encodes CASSQGETQYF.

The chain employs TRBV27 and TRBJ1-2, with D maybe TRBD1 (6 bases). Looked up from germline, CDR1 is MNHEY and CDR2 is SMNVEV (reference sequence). The ends were cut back, 6 bases at V and 3 bases at J, with 14 bases in the middle. This CDR3 region has 14 residues. The CDR3 protein is CASRDSDADYGYTF. Written as DNA, the CDR3 is TGTGCCAGCAGGGACAGTGACGCAGACTATGGCTACACCTTC.